This TCR beta chain came from a study of T cells in Graves' hyperthyroidism and ophthalmopathy. Overall study context: Once the initial diagnosis was made, peripheral blood was obtained before any treatment.

Diagnosis relied on clinical symptoms, serum thyroxine and TRAb, thyroid ultrasound and orbital computed tomography. Source material for PBMCs was more than 7.5 ml fresh peripheral blood. V lost 8 bases and J lost 8; bases outside the gene matches: 11. There are 14 residues in the CDR3. Germline V gives CDR1 MNHEY, CDR2 SMNVEV (reference sequence). Amplification of TCR beta CDR3 regions was performed using RNA transcripts as template. HTBI primers were used for first-round RT-PCR of the TCR CDR3. TCRdb used MiXCR to reprocess the multiplex PCR reads, holding one entry per CDR3 protein. This sample has about 150,000 distinct CDR3 sequences; about 20% occur once, and the top ten carry 67%.

What was sequenced was blood. The receptor was derived from a woman in her forties or fifties with Graves' hyperthyroidism that later progressed to Graves' ophthalmopathy. J is TRBJ2-3 and V is TRBV27, with 9 bases lining up with TRBD1. In DNA form, the CDR3 reads TGTGCCAGCTGTCCGGGACAGGGTTGGTCTACGCAGTATTTT. Protein: CASCPGQGWSTQYF.